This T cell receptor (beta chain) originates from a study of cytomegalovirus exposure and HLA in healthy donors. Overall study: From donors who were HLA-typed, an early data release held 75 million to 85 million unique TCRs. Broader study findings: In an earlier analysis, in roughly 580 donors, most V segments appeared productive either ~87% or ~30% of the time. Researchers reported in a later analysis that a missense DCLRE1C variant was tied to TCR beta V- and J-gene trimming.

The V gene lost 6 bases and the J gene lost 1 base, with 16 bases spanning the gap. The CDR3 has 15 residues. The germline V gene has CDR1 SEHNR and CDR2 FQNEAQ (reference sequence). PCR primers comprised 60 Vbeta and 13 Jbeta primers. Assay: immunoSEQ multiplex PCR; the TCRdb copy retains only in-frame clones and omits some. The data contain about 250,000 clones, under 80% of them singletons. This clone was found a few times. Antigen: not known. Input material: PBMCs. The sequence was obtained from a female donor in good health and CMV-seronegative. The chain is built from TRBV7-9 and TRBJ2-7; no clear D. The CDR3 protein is CASSPRALLSYEQYF. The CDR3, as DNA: TGTGCCAGCAGTCCTAGAGCCCTCCTTTCCTACGAGCAGTACTTC.